This entry lists 9 T cell receptor beta chains sequenced from one sample in a study of identical twins. TCRdb analysed the 5' RACE reads with MiXCR anew, one entry per CDR3 protein. The sample lists approximately 550,000 distinct CDR3 sequences, 20% to 25% occurring once. The same data also went into a second study, on yellow fever vaccine responses in identical twins.

Sequencing was performed on CD4+ T cells sorted from blood. These receptors were taken from a woman younger than 35 in good health.

This clonotype came up a few times. The J gene is TRBJ2-2, the V gene TRBV7-3; D is possibly TRBD1 (6 bases). Germline CDR1 and CDR2: SGHTA and FQGTGA. V was shortened by 2 bases and J by 5 bases, with 12 bases between the two germline ends. The CDR3 has 15 amino acids. The CDR3 spells CASSLGSGETGELFF. DNA of the CDR3: TGTGCCAGCAGCTTAGGGTCAGGGGAGACCGGGGAGCTGTTTTTT.

The chain employs TRBV7-2 and TRBJ2-5, with TRBD1 matching over 11 bases. V shed 2 bases, J shed 5 bases, and the junction held 7 bases outside the gene matches. Germline CDR1 SGHTA, CDR2 FQGNSA. This CDR3 region has 16 residues. CDR3 sequence: CASSLLGQGARETQYF. CDR3 bases: TGTGCCAGCAGCTTACTAGGACAGGGGGCGAGGGAGACCCAGTACTTC.

This rearrangement joins TRBV28 to TRBJ2-1; D gene unclear. Germline V gene data show CDR1 as MDHEN and CDR2 as SYDVKM. The V gene lost 10 bases and the J gene lost 0 bases, with 13 bases spanning the gap. This CDR3 region has 14 residues. The CDR3 region has the DNA TGTGCCACCTCCTCGTTTGACTCCTACAATGAGCAGTTCTTC. Amino acids: CATSSFDSYNEQFF.

The rearrangement uses TRBV28 and TRBJ1-5; TRBD1 might be the D (6 bases). There are 14 residues in the CDR3. CDR1 is MDHEN and CDR2 is SYDVKM in the germline V gene. Trimming cost V 10 bases and J 0 bases, with 13 bases left between them. For the CDR3, the DNA is TGTGCCAATGGGGACACCCTTAGCAATCAGCCCCAGCATTTT. Amino acids: CANGDTLSNQPQHF. The complete variable domain, with remaining parts taken from reference TRBV28 and TRBJ1-5, reads DVKVTQSSRYLVKRTGEKVFLECVQDMDHENMFWYRQDPGLGLRLIYFSYDVKMKEKGDIPEGYSVSREKKERFSLILESASTNQTSMYLCANGDTLSNQPQHFGDGTRLSIL.

This chain connects TRBV20-1 to TRBJ2-5; 7 positions agree with TRBD2. Germline V gene sequence: CDR1 DFQATT, CDR2 SNEGSKA (reference sequence). With V trimmed by 8 bases and J by 4 bases, 13 bases remained unmatched. This CDR3 comprises 14 residues. The CDR3 nucleotides read TGCAGTCCTTATGCGGGAGCACCGCGAGAGACCCAGTACTTC. Amino acid sequence: CSPYAGAPRETQYF.

This rearrangement joins TRBV20-1 to TRBJ1-4, with D hard to call. CDR3 length: 15 residues. The germline gives CDR1 DFQATT, CDR2 SNEGSKA (reference sequence). V was shortened by 1 base and J by 3 bases, with 12 bases between the two germline ends. CDR3 region: CSARAYRAANEKLFF. The CDR3, as DNA: TGCAGTGCTAGAGCCTACCGGGCGGCTAATGAAAAACTGTTTTTT.

This rearrangement joins TRBV5-5 to TRBJ2-2; 7 nucleotides match TRBD2. CDR1 SGHKS and CDR2 YYEKEE come from the germline V gene (reference sequence). Trimming removed 5 bases from V and 2 bases from J; junction bases left unmatched: 6. The CDR3 totals 15 residues. This chain's CDR3 is CASSSGSLNTGELFF. CDR3 in DNA: TGTGCCAGCAGTAGCGGGTCTCTAAACACCGGGGAGCTGTTTTTT.

The chain has TRBV10-2 and TRBJ1-4; D is possibly TRBD1 (5 bases). This CDR3 comprises 14 residues. CDR1 and CDR2 (germline): WSHSY, SAAADI. V lost 6 bases to trimming and J lost 3 bases, with 11 bases between them. CDR3 protein: CASRQTASNEKLFF. In DNA, the CDR3 is TGCGCCAGCAGGCAGACAGCTTCTAATGAAAAACTGTTTTTT.

The sample holds a few counts of this clonotype. This chain links TRBV20-1 with TRBJ2-1; D is ambiguous. Per the germline V gene, CDR1 is DFQATT and CDR2 is SNEGSKA (reference sequence). Trimming took 3 bases from V and 6 from J, leaving 12 bases between them. The CDR3 contains 13 residues. CDR3 nucleotide sequence: TGCAGTGCTAGCCCCATCGTCGCCAATGAGCAGTTCTTC. It yields the protein CSASPIVANEQFF.